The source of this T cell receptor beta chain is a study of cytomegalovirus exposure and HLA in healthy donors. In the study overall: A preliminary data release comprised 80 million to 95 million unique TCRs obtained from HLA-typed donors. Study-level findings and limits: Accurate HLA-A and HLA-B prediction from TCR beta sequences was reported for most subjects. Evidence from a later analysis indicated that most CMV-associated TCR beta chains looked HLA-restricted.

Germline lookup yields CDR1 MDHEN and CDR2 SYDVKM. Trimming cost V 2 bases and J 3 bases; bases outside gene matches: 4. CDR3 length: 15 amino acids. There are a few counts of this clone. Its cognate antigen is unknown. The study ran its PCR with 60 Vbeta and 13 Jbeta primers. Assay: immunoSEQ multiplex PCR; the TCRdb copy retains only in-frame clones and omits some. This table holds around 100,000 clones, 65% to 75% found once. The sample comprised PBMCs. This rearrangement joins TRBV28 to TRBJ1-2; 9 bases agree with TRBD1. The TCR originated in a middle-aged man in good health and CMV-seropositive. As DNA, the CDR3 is TGTGCCAGCAGTTTAGGGACAGGGACTTACTATGGCTACACCTTC. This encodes CASSLGTGTYYGYTF.